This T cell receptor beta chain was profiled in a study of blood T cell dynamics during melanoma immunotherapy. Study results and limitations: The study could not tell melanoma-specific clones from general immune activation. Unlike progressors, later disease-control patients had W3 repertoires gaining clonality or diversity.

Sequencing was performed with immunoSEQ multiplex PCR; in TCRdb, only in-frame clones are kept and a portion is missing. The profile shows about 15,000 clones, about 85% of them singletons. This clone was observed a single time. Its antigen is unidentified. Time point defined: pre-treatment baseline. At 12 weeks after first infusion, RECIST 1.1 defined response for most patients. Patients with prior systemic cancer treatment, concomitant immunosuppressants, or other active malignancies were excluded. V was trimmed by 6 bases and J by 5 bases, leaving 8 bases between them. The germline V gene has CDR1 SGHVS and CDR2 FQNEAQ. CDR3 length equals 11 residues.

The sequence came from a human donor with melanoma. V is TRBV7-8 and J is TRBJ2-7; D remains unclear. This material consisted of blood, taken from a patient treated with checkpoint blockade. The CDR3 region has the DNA TGTGCCAGCAGGGGATTGGACGAGCAGTACTTC. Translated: CASRGLDEQYF.